This T cell receptor (beta chain) derives from a study of T cell responses to AZD1222 COVID-19 vaccine. Findings of the study overall: Regions 160-218 and 743-854 dominated among vaccine-associated CD4 TCRs spanning spike. Clonal diversity may have been underestimated, and the donors were mostly white British, with more females than males. Nearly half of spike-specific TCRs reportedly go after variant regions that carry no mutations.

The CDR3 runs 16 residues. The ends lost 5 bases at V and 0 bases at J; junction bases unmatched: 7. Germline CDR1 and CDR2: LGHDT and YNNKEL (reference sequence). Pooling covered second doses at about 4 or about 12 weeks. Turning to this clone: Its antigen is not known.

Some clones are missing from TCRdb's copy, which holds only in-frame ones; the method was immunoSEQ multiplex PCR. The sample has 100,000 to 150,000 clones; around 84% are singletons. The sample consisted of peripheral blood, taken 28 days after the second AZD1222 dose. This TCR was recovered from an adult who received the AZD1222 COVID-19 vaccine. The V gene is TRBV3-1 (or the pseudogene TRBV3-2), the J gene TRBJ1-2, with 9 bases matching TRBD1. CDR3 nucleotides: TGTGCCAGCAGCGAGTACGGGACAGGGCCTAACTATGGCTACACCTTC. Its protein product is CASSEYGTGPNYGYTF.